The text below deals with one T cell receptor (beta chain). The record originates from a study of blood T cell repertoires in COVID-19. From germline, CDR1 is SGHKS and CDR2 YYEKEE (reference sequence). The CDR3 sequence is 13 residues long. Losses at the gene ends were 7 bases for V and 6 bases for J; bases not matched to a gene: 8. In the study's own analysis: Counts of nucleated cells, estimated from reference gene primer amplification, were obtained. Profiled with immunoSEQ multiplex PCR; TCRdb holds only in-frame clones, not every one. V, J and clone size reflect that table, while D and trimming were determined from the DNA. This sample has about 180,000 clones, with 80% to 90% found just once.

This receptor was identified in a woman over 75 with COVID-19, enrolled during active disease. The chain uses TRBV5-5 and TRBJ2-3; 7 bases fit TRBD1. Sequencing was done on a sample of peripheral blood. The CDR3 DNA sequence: TGTGCCAGCCGAACAGGGGTGGAGGATACGCAGTATTTT. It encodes CASRTGVEDTQYF.